This T cell receptor (beta chain) appears in the sequencing data of a study of blood T cell repertoires in COVID-19 (dated by TCRdb to the early 2020s). Concerning the study at large: Samples covering the acute and convalescent phases of COVID-19 were provided by collaborators in the United States, Italy and Spain. The prospective study material was composed of cDNA or gDNA derived from T cells, B-cell-depleted T cells, or PBMCs. Deeply sampled blood TCRbeta repertoires from subjects exposed to, actively infected with, or recovered from COVID-19 were included in the dataset. A freely available public database, intended as a resource for researchers studying the immune response to SARS-CoV-2, is where the repertoires were released. The samples were drawn from two sources: the first 160 participants of the ongoing ImmuneRACE study, and some 1,300 subjects contributed by 6 global collaborators. Sample metadata almost always included a de-identified subject ID, COVID-19 status, age in years and sex. Where HLA class I and class II types were available, the types were taken from metadata supplied by the sample provider, not from assay-based typing. Here is what the overall study found, with its caveats: Clinical and demographic metadata were provided uncurated, with the amount varying by source and participant.

Each collaborating institution followed its own protocols to collect whole blood in K2EDTA tubes. For TCRbeta analysis, collaborators shipped samples in one of three forms: frozen whole blood, isolated PBMCs, or DNA extracted from either of those sample types. The immunoSEQ Assay, a bias-controlled multiplex PCR, was used to amplify TCRbeta CDR3 regions from genomic DNA. On the authors' methods: The number of nucleated cells in each sample was estimated by amplification of reference gene primers within the assay. To quantify the absolute abundance of each unique TCRbeta CDR3 rearrangement, sequence reads were collapsed and filtered. Productive Simpson clonality was computed per sample as the square root of Simpson's diversity index over productive rearrangements. TCRdb stores this immuneACCESS table with in-frame sequences only. Part of the clones is absent; in the studies checked, under half of the shortfall reflects unresolved V genes, and no reason is known for the rest. V and J calls and clone size come straight from that table; D and trimming were deduced from the DNA. This sample has about 230,000 clones in its table, and roughly 81% of those were observed once. The ten largest clonotypes hold more than 0.75% of the sample.

V lost 7 bases and J lost 0 bases; the stretch between them is 8 bases long. CDR1 SGHTS and CDR2 YDEGEE are derived from the germline V gene. The CDR3 covers 13 residues, taking in both the cysteine and the phenylalanine. The retained sequence is limited to the CDR3, 39 bases, with the frame set at the first base. A note on this clone: The antigen it binds to is not known. No base qualities exist here, and no much larger clone lies one base off it.

The sequence links TRBV5-8 to TRBJ1-5, with the D gene not clear enough to name. What was sequenced was peripheral blood. The TCR originated in a man aged 35-49 years with acute or convalescent COVID-19. The nucleotide sequence is given as TGTGCCAGCGGAGCTTATAGCAATCAGCCCCAGCATTTT. Its translation is CASGAYSNQPQHF. Full variable domain (CDR3 extended with the reference TRBV5-8 and TRBJ1-5 proteins): EAGVTQSPTHLIKTRGQQATLRCSPISGHTSVYWYQQALGLGLQFLLWYDEGEERNRGNFPPRFSGRQFPNYSSELNVNALELEDSALYLCASGAYSNQPQHFGDGTRLSIL.